A single sample is the source of the 24 T cell receptor beta chains below, sequenced in a study of cytomegalovirus exposure and HLA in healthy donors. 13 Jbeta primers and 60 Vbeta primers were used for the PCR. This table comes from immunoSEQ multiplex PCR, and its TCRdb copy is limited to in-frame clones, with some not included. The sample has roughly 150,000 clones, roughly 80% seen once. The sequenced sample consisted of PBMCs. Every receptor here comes from a male donor in good health and CMV-seropositive.

This chain connects TRBV4-3 to TRBJ1-5, with D perhaps TRBD1 (5 bases). V was shortened by 0 bases and J by 13 bases, with 19 bases between the two germline ends. The CDR3 consists of 15 residues. The germline V gene encodes CDR1 LGHNA and CDR2 YSLEER. For the CDR3, the DNA is TGCGCCAGCAGCCAAGATGGCAGCGTGGGGAGGGGACAGCATTTT. Its translation is CASSQDGSVGRGQHF.

The J gene is TRBJ1-2, the V gene TRBV28; D gene ambiguous. Germline V lookup: CDR1 MDHEN, CDR2 SYDVKM. Deletions cut 8 bases from V and 3 bases from J, with 13 bases between. The CDR3 has 13 residues. The CDR3 sequence: CASYSNHDYGYTF. DNA for the CDR3: TGTGCCAGCTACAGCAATCACGACTATGGCTACACCTTC.

V gene TRBV30 combines with J gene TRBJ2-1, with 12 bases matching TRBD2. Germline assignment: CDR1 GTSNPN and CDR2 SVGIG (reference sequence). V trimming: 4 bases; J trimming: 3 bases; junction bases outside the gene matches: 7. The CDR3 spans 16 residues. The CDR3 protein is CAWTRPTSGSYNEQFF. CDR3 in DNA: TGTGCCTGGACGCGACCGACTAGCGGGAGCTACAATGAGCAGTTCTTC.

This chain uses TRBV7-2 with TRBJ2-1; 9 nucleotides align to TRBD2. V shed 1 base and J 7 bases; nucleotides not matched to a gene: 11. The germline CDR1 and CDR2 sequences are SGHTA and FQGNSA. The CDR3 totals 17 residues. The CDR3 sequence is CASSLVWGGRADNEQFF. CDR3 DNA sequence: TGTGCCAGCAGCTTAGTCTGGGGCGGGAGGGCCGATAATGAGCAGTTCTTC.

The chain links TRBV27 to TRBJ1-5; 9 positions match TRBD1. CDR3 size: 20 residues. CDR1 is MNHEY and CDR2 is SMNVEV in the germline V gene (reference sequence). The V gene end was trimmed by 1 base and the J gene end by 0 bases; junction bases not matched to a gene: 13. The chain's CDR3 is CASSLFPPGTGQYSNQPQHF. CDR3 DNA: TGTGCCAGCAGTTTATTCCCTCCCGGGACAGGGCAATATAGCAATCAGCCCCAGCATTTT.

The J gene is TRBJ2-3, the V gene TRBV6-5, with TRBD1 matching over 7 bases. CDR1 MNHEY and CDR2 SVGAGI come from the germline V gene. The CDR3 has 16 amino acids. The V and J ends lost 2 bases and 9 bases, in that order; junction bases with no gene match: 14. CDR3 DNA sequence: TGTGCCAGCAGTTACCCGGCAGGGGGTTGGGCTGGCACGCAGTATTTT. Translated: CASSYPAGGWAGTQYF.

Here the CDR3 reads CASSQEGQGARSTDTQYF. In DNA, the CDR3 is TGCGCCAGCAGCCAAGAAGGGCAGGGGGCAAGGAGCACAGATACGCAGTATTTT. The rearrangement uses TRBV4-1 and TRBJ2-3; 8 nucleotides match TRBD1. Unmatched junction bases numbered 8, after V lost 0 bases and J lost 0 bases. The CDR3 runs 18 residues. Germline V CDR1 and CDR2: MGHRA, YSYEKL.

Only a few counts were recorded for this clone. This rearrangement joins TRBV6-5 to TRBJ1-2; no clear D. In germline, CDR1 is MNHEY, CDR2 SVGAGI. The ends were cut back, 7 bases at V and 3 bases at J, with 6 bases in the middle. The CDR3 spans 11 residues. In DNA, the CDR3 is TGTGCCAGCACCCGTGACTATGGCTACACCTTC. Its protein product is CASTRDYGYTF.

This clone appeared a few times. V usage is TRBV27 and J usage is TRBJ2-7; TRBD1 matches 7 bases. Per germline, CDR1 MNHEY and CDR2 SMNVEV (reference sequence). The trim removed 6 bases at V and 8 bases at J, leaving 7 bases unmatched. CDR3 length: 12 residues. The CDR3 coding sequence is TGTGCCAGCAGCTCCGGACAGGTCCAGCAGTACTTC. Translation gives CASSSGQVQQYF.

The chain recombines TRBV5-6 with TRBJ2-2, with TRBD2 matching over 10 bases. The V gene's germline CDR1 is SGHDT and CDR2 YYEEEE. With V trimmed by 4 bases and J by 2 bases, 5 bases remained unmatched. The CDR3 has 16 residues. The CDR3 reads CASSMGLALNTGELFF. CDR3 DNA: TGTGCCAGCAGCATGGGACTAGCGCTTAACACCGGGGAGCTGTTTTTT. Looking up the rest from reference TRBV5-6 and TRBJ2-2 gives the full variable domain: DAGVTQSPTHLIKTRGQQVTLRCSPKSGHDTVSWYQQALGQGPQFIFQYYEEEERQRGNFPDRFSGHQFPNYSSELNVNALLLGDSALYLCASSMGLALNTGELFFGEGSRLTVL.

The rearrangement uses TRBV7-9 and TRBJ1-4; D is uncertain. V was clipped by 6 bases and J by 0 bases, with 11 bases between them. This CDR3 has 15 residues. The germline gives CDR1 SEHNR, CDR2 FQNEAQ (reference sequence). This CDR3 reads CASSLSLATNEKLFF. The CDR3 nucleotides are TGTGCCAGCAGTCTTAGTTTAGCAACTAATGAAAAACTGTTTTTT.

The chain employs TRBV21-1 and TRBJ2-7; TRBD2, the table's D call, lacks a check against the DNA. TRBV21-1 is a pseudogene. The length of the CDR3 is 16 residues. As DNA, the CDR3 is TGTGCCAGCAGCGACTCGGGGGAGGACACCACCTACGAGCAGTACTTC. Protein product: CASSDSGEDTTYEQYF.

The chain recombines TRBV5-4 with TRBJ2-1; tentative D call: TRBD2 (6 bases). This CDR3 region has 12 residues. CDR1 and CDR2 from the germline V gene are SGHNT and YYREEE (reference sequence). V gave up 4 bases and J gave up 8 bases, with 10 bases separating them. As DNA, the CDR3 is TGTGCCAGCAGCCGGACTATCGATGAGCAGTTCTTC. Amino acid sequence: CASSRTIDEQFF.

The V call is TRBV20-1, the J call TRBJ2-1; D is uncertain. The CDR3 totals 10 residues. Germline V gene lookup returns CDR1 DFQATT and CDR2 SNEGSKA (reference sequence). V lost 4 bases, J lost 6 bases, and 4 bases lay in between. DNA of the CDR3: TGCAGTGCTACCTCCAATGAGCAGTTCTTC. This codes for CSATSNEQFF.

Only one count was recorded for this clone. The chain has TRBV30 and TRBJ2-5; D possibly corresponds to TRBD2 (5 bases). The CDR3 runs to 15 residues. Germline V gene data show CDR1 as GTSNPN and CDR2 as SVGIG (reference sequence). V gave up 5 bases and J gave up 4 bases, with 20 bases separating them. CDR3 coding DNA: TGTGCCTGGGGAAACCTCGGACCCCGGGGAGAGACCCAGTACTTC. It yields the protein CAWGNLGPRGETQYF.

The J gene is TRBJ2-7, the V gene TRBV28, with a possible D match to TRBD1 (6 bases). Germline CDR1 reads MDHEN; CDR2 reads SYDVKM. This CDR3 contains 14 residues. Trimming removed 2 bases at V and 0 bases at J, with 8 bases between. CDR3 sequence reads: CASSLTGFSYEQYF. In DNA, the CDR3 is TGTGCCAGCAGTTTAACAGGGTTCTCCTACGAGCAGTACTTC.

CDR3 bases: TGTGCCAGCAGCCCAGGGATTGATCAGCCCCAGCATTTT. Residues: CASSPGIDQPQHF. The chain joins TRBV6-5 to TRBJ1-5; the D gene is possibly TRBD1 (5 bases). CDR1 is MNHEY, CDR2 SVGAGI, per germline. V was cut by 6 bases and J by 5 bases, with 11 bases left in between. The CDR3 is made up of 13 amino acids.

V usage is TRBV28 and J usage is TRBJ2-7; a weak D match, TRBD2 (6 bases). The CDR3 length is 13 residues. Trimming cost V 7 bases and J 4 bases, with 14 bases left between them. Germline-derived CDR1 and CDR2 are MDHEN and SYDVKM. The CDR3 reads CASNVPGVYEQYF. The CDR3 nucleotides read TGTGCCAGCAACGTCCCGGGAGTTTACGAGCAGTACTTC.

The chain combines TRBV29-1 with TRBJ1-3; D gene unclear. V was shortened by 5 bases and J by 7 bases, with 12 bases between the two germline ends. CDR1 is SQVTM, CDR2 ANQGSEA, per germline. The CDR3 has 12 residues. CDR3 in amino acids: CSVRSNQNTIYF. The CDR3 coding sequence is TGCAGCGTTCGAAGTAATCAGAACACCATATATTTT.

This chain connects TRBV6-4 to TRBJ2-5, with 12 positions matching TRBD1. With V trimmed by 7 bases and J by 5 bases, 8 bases remained unmatched. CDR1 and CDR2 (germline): MRHNA, SNTAGT. This CDR3 comprises 15 residues. Here the CDR3 DNA reads TGTGCCAGCACCGACCGGGACAGGGGGCGGGAGACCCAGTACTTC. Protein product: CASTDRDRGRETQYF.

J is TRBJ2-7 and V is TRBV6-1, with TRBD2 identical over 7 bases. Germline V gene sequence: CDR1 MNHNS, CDR2 SASEGT. V trimming: 6 bases; J trimming: 0 bases; junction bases outside the gene matches: 2. The CDR3 runs to 13 residues. CDR3 sequence reads: CASSGTISYEQYF. The DNA for the CDR3 is TGTGCCAGCAGCGGGACTATCTCCTACGAGCAGTACTTC.

CDR3: CASSKTSIETQYF. CDR3 in DNA: TGTGCCAGTAGCAAGACTAGCATAGAGACCCAGTACTTC. The chain uses TRBV19 and TRBJ2-5; the match to TRBD2 covers 7 bases. This CDR3 is built from 13 residues. The germline CDR1 and CDR2 sequences are LNHDA and SQIVND (reference sequence). J was trimmed by 4 bases and V by 6 bases; bases with no gene match: 5.

This chain links TRBV5-4 with TRBJ1-3, with D tentatively TRBD1 (6 bases). Trimming removed 4 bases from V and 0 bases from J, with 8 bases in between. This CDR3 has 14 amino acids. Germline V gene lookup returns CDR1 SGHNT and CDR2 YYREEE (reference sequence). The CDR3 loop is CASSQGGSGNTIYF. The CDR3 DNA reads as TGTGCCAGCAGCCAAGGGGGCTCTGGAAACACCATATATTTT.

This clone has just a few counts. This chain uses TRBV9 with TRBJ2-7; TRBD2 matches 9 bases. The CDR3 runs 15 residues. Germline trimming cut 4 bases from V and 1 base from J; bases unmatched to any gene: 6. Germline V gene lookup returns CDR1 SGDLS and CDR2 YYNGEE. CDR3 bases: TGTGCCAGCAGCCCCCGGGCGGGGGGGTCCTACGAGCAGTACTTC. Translated: CASSPRAGGSYEQYF.